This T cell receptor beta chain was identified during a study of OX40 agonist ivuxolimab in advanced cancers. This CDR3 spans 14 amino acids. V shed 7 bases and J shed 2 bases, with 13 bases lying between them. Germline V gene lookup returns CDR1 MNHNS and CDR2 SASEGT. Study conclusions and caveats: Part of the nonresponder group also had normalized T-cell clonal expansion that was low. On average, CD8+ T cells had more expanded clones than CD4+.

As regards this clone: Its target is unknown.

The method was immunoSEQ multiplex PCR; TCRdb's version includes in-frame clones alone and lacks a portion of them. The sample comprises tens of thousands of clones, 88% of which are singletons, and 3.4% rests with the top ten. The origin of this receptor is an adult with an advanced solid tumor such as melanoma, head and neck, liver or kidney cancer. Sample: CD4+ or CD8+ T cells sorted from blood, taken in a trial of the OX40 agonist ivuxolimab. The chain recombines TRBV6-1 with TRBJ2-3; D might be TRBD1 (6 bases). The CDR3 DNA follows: TGTGCCAGCAATTTACAGGGCCACACAGATACGCAGTATTTT. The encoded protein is CASNLQGHTDTQYF.